These T cell receptor beta chains were read from a single sample in a study of read filtering for tumor transcriptome and immune sequencing. One entry per CDR3 protein, called by TCRdb with MiXCR from the reads. The table has 40,000 to 50,000 distinct CDR3 sequences, around 15% seen once. Sequencing used a population of CD138-negative cells sorted from bone marrow. These receptors came from a donor aged 40 or older with multiple myeloma. CDR3s include the opening cysteine and the closing phenylalanine or tryptophan. Each record gives: clone size, V gene, J gene, D gene, CDR3 DNA, CDR3 protein. A D gene is named only where the DNA matches it firmly. Size is stated for part of the rows, as once, few or many counts, or as a class when the clone is expanded.

size: many; V: TRBV11-2; J: TRBJ2-5; D: TRBD2; DNA: TGTGCCAGCAGCTCGATAGCGGGAGCGCCAGAGACCCAGTACTTC; CDR3: CASSSIAGAPETQYF
size: many; V: TRBV5-1; J: TRBJ2-7; D: -; DNA: TGCGCCAGCAGCTTGACCGGGGATGAGTCCTACGAGCAGTACTTC; CDR3: CASSLTGDESYEQYF
size: many; V: TRBV24-1; J: TRBJ2-1; D: -; DNA: TGTGCCACCAGTGATCCACAGGGTCTGCGGTCCTACAATGAGCAGTTCTTC; CDR3: CATSDPQGLRSYNEQFF
size: -; V: TRBV6-2/TRBV6-3; J: TRBJ1-1; D: -; DNA: TGTGCCAGCAGTCGGGGACCTGAAGCTTTCTTT; CDR3: CASSRGPEAFF
size: -; V: TRBV5-1; J: TRBJ2-1; D: TRBD2; DNA: TGCGCCAGCAACGGGAGGGGCGACTCCTACAATGAGCAGTTCTTC; CDR3: CASNGRGDSYNEQFF
size: many; V: TRBV5-6; J: TRBJ2-1; D: TRBD1; DNA: TGTGCCAGCAGCGCCCGGACAGGTGTCTACAATGAGCAGTTCTTC; CDR3: CASSARTGVYNEQFF
size: many; V: TRBV6-6; J: TRBJ1-3; D: TRBD1; DNA: TGTGCCAGCAGTTCGAGACAGGGCTCTGGAAACACCATATATTTT; CDR3: CASSSRQGSGNTIYF
size: many; V: TRBV5-1; J: TRBJ2-7; D: -; DNA: TGCGCCAGCAGGAAGGAGTATCCCTACGAGCAGTACTTC; CDR3: CASRKEYPYEQYF
size: many; V: TRBV7-2; J: TRBJ1-1; D: -; DNA: TGTGCCAGCAGCTTCCCTCAGTCGAACACTGAAGCTTTCTTT; CDR3: CASSFPQSNTEAFF
size: -; V: TRBV28; J: TRBJ1-5; D: -; DNA: TGTGCCAGCAGTTCAGCGGTGGGGTTTTGGAATCAGCCCCAGCATTTT; CDR3: CASSSAVGFWNQPQHF
size: many; V: TRBV27; J: TRBJ2-7; D: -; DNA: TGTGCCAGCAGCACTGTCGACAGGAGGGCCCCCTACGAGCAGTACTTC; CDR3: CASSTVDRRAPYEQYF
size: many; V: TRBV20-1; J: TRBJ1-6; D: -; DNA: TGCAGTGCTAACTCGAGGGGACGGTATAATTCACCCCTCCACTTT; CDR3: CSANSRGRYNSPLHF
size: many; V: TRBV11-3; J: TRBJ2-1; D: -; DNA: TGTGCCAGCAGCTTAAGATACAATGAGCAGTTCTTC; CDR3: CASSLRYNEQFF
size: many; V: TRBV10-3; J: TRBJ1-1; D: TRBD1; DNA: TGTGCCATCAGCTCACAGGGGGCGAACACTGAAGCTTTCTTT; CDR3: CAISSQGANTEAFF
size: many; V: TRBV6-6; J: TRBJ2-5; D: TRBD2; DNA: TGTGCCAGCAGTTACTCAGGCGGCGGGAGGCCCCCCAAGACCCAGTACTTC; CDR3: CASSYSGGGRPPKTQYF
size: many; V: TRBV10-2; J: TRBJ2-3; D: -; DNA: TGCGCCAGCAGTGTTCTGGACACAGATACGCAGTATTTT; CDR3: CASSVLDTDTQYF
size: few; V: TRBV9; J: TRBJ1-1; D: -; DNA: TGTGCCAGCAGCCCACCGGGAGCATTGGGGGGCACTGAAGCTTTCTTT; CDR3: CASSPPGALGGTEAFF
size: many; V: TRBV6-6; J: TRBJ2-6; D: -; DNA: TGTGCCAGCAGCATAGCAAGTGGGGTCTCTGGGGCCAACGTCCTGACTTTC; CDR3: CASSIASGVSGANVLTF
size: many; V: TRBV28; J: TRBJ1-2; D: TRBD1; DNA: TGTGCCAGCAGCCAAGGGGGCAAGTATGGCTACACCTTC; CDR3: CASSQGGKYGYTF
size: many; V: TRBV6-5; J: TRBJ2-7; D: -; DNA: TGTGCCAGCAGACGGGACGGAACCTACGAGCAGTACTTC; CDR3: CASRRDGTYEQYF
size: many; V: TRBV6-5; J: TRBJ2-3; D: TRBD2; DNA: TGTGCCAGCAGCTTTGGGAGGGCGAGGACAGATACGCAGTATTTT; CDR3: CASSFGRARTDTQYF
size: many; V: TRBV7-9; J: TRBJ1-4; D: TRBD1; DNA: TGTGCCAGCAGCCCCGGGACAGATAATGAAAAACTGTTTTTT; CDR3: CASSPGTDNEKLFF
size: many; V: TRBV9; J: TRBJ2-3; D: -; DNA: TGTGCCAGCAGCGTAGAGGCAGGGTATGTCACAGATACGCAGTATTTT; CDR3: CASSVEAGYVTDTQYF
size: many; V: TRBV6-2/TRBV6-3; J: TRBJ2-1; D: TRBD2; DNA: TGTGCCAGCAATCCTAGCGGGAGGAGCTCCTACAATGAGCAGTTCTTC; CDR3: CASNPSGRSSYNEQFF
size: few; V: TRBV6-6; J: TRBJ2-5; D: -; DNA: TGTGCCAGCACCAGGGCCCAAGAGACCCAGTACTTC; CDR3: CASTRAQETQYF
size: few; V: TRBV11-2; J: TRBJ2-1; D: TRBD2; DNA: TGTGCCAGCAGCTCCAGGACTAGCCGTCTGCACAATGAGCAGTTCTTC; CDR3: CASSSRTSRLHNEQFF
size: many; V: TRBV7-2; J: TRBJ2-7; D: TRBD1; DNA: TGTGCCAGCAGCCCTCGGACAGGGGACTACGAGCAGTACTTC; CDR3: CASSPRTGDYEQYF
size: many; V: TRBV7-8; J: TRBJ2-7; D: -; DNA: TGTGCCAGCAGCTTAGGAGCGGCGGGGGCTTACGAGCAGTACTTC; CDR3: CASSLGAAGAYEQYF
size: many; V: TRBV9; J: TRBJ2-2; D: TRBD1; DNA: TGTGCCAGCAGCGACACAGGGGGCGCGAACACCGGGGAGCTGTTTTTT; CDR3: CASSDTGGANTGELFF
size: many; V: TRBV7-9; J: TRBJ2-7; D: -; DNA: TGTGCCAGCAGCTTAGAAACCTACGAGCAGTACTTC; CDR3: CASSLETYEQYF
size: many; V: TRBV20-1; J: TRBJ2-5; D: TRBD2; DNA: TGCAGTGCTAGAGATCTAGCGGGAGTTCAAGAGACCCAGTACTTC; CDR3: CSARDLAGVQETQYF
size: many; V: TRBV7-3; J: TRBJ1-1; D: -; DNA: TGTGCCAGCAGCTCACCGACGGAGAACACTGAAGCTTTCTTT; CDR3: CASSSPTENTEAFF
size: many; V: TRBV27; J: TRBJ2-7; D: TRBD1; DNA: TGTGCCAGCAGTGGGGACAGGGAGTACGAGCAGTACTTC; CDR3: CASSGDREYEQYF
size: many; V: TRBV29-1; J: TRBJ2-7; D: TRBD2; DNA: TGCAGCGTCAAGGGGCCTAGCGGGAGGCCCCTCTACGAGCAGTACTTC; CDR3: CSVKGPSGRPLYEQYF
size: many; V: TRBV29-1; J: TRBJ2-1; D: TRBD2; DNA: TGCAGCGTTGAAGAGCCTAGCGGGGGTTACAATGAGCAGTTCTTC; CDR3: CSVEEPSGGYNEQFF
size: many; V: TRBV7-2; J: TRBJ2-5; D: -; DNA: TGTGCCAGCAGCTTAGTGGGGGTGGGAGGTAAAGAGACCCAGTACTTC; CDR3: CASSLVGVGGKETQYF
size: many; V: TRBV6-5; J: TRBJ2-1; D: -; DNA: TGTGCCAGCAGTTACTCGCTGGGGGTCTCCAAGGGGTATGAGCAGTTCTTC; CDR3: CASSYSLGVSKGYEQFF
size: many; V: TRBV6-1; J: TRBJ2-1; D: -; DNA: TGTGCCAGCAGAATTAGCGATGGCCAACAGTACAATGAGCAGTTCTTC; CDR3: CASRISDGQQYNEQFF